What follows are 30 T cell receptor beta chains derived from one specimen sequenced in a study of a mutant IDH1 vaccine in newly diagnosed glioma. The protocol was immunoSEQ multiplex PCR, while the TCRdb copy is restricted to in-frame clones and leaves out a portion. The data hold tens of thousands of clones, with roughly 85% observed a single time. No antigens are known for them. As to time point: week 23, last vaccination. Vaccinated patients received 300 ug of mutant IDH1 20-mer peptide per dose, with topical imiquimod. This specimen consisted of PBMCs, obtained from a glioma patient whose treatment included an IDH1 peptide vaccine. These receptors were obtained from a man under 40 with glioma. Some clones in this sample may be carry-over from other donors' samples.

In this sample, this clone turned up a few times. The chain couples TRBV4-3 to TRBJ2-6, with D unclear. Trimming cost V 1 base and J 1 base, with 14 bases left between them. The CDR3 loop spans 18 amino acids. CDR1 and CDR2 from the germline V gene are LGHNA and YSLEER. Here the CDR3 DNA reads TGCGCCAGCAGCCAAGGGCAAAGCAGGCTGTCTGGGGCCAACGTCCTGACTTTC. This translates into CASSQGQSRLSGANVLTF.

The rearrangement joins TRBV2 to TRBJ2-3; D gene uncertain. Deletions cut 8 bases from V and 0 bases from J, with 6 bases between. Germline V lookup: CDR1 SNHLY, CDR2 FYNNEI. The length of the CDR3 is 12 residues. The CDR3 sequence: CASLRSTDTQYF. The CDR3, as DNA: TGTGCCAGCCTCCGGAGCACAGATACGCAGTATTTT. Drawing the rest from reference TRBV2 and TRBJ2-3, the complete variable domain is EPEVTQTPSHQVTQMGQEVILRCVPISNHLYFYWYRQILGQKVEFLVSFYNNEISEKSEIFDDQFSVERPDGSNFTLKIRSTKLEDSAMYFCASLRSTDTQYFGPGTRLTVL.

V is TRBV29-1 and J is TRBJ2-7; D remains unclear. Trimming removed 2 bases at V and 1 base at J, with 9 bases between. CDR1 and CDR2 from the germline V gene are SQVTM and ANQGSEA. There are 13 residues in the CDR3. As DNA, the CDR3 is TGCAGCGTTGAAACCCCAAGGTCCTACGAGCAGTACTTC. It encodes CSVETPRSYEQYF.

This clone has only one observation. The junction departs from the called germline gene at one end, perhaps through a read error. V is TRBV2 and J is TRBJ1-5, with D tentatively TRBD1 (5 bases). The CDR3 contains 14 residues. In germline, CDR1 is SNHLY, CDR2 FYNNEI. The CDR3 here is CAGSGDGLNQPQHF. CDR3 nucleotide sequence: TGTGCCGGCAGTGGGGACGGTTTAAATCAGCCCCAGCATTTT.

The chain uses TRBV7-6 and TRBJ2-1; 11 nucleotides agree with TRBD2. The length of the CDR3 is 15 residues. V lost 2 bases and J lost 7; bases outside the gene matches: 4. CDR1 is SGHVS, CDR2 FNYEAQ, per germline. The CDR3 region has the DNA TGTGCCAGCAGCTTAAAAACTAGCGGGAGTAATGAGCAGTTCTTC. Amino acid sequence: CASSLKTSGSNEQFF.

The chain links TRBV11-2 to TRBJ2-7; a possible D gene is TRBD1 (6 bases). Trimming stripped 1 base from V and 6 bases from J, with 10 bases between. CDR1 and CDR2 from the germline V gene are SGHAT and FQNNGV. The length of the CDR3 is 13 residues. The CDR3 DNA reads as TGTGCCAGCAGCTTAGGCAGGGGCGGCGAGCAGTACTTC. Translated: CASSLGRGGEQYF.

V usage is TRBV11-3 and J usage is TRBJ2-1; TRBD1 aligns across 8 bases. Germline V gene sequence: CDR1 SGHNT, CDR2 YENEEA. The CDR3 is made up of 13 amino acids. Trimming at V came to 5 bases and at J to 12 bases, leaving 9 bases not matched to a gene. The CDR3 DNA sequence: TGTGCCAGCAGCAGGGGACAGGCTGGTGTGCAGTTCTTC. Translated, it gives CASSRGQAGVQFF.

Written as DNA, the CDR3 is TGCAGCGTTGGCAGGGATTCCTACGAGCAGTACTTC. Translated, it gives CSVGRDSYEQYF. The chain links TRBV29-1 to TRBJ2-7, with D possibly being TRBD1 (5 bases). This CDR3 comprises 12 residues. Looked up from germline, CDR1 is SQVTM and CDR2 is ANQGSEA. V lost 4 bases to trimming and J lost 1 base, with 8 bases between them.

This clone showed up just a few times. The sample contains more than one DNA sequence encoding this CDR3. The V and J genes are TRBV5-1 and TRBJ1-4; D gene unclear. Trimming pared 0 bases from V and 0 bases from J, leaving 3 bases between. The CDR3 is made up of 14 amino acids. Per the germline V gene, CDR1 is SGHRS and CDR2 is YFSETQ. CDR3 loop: CASSLDATNEKLFF. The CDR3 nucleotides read TGCGCCAGCAGCTTGGACGCAACTAATGAAAAACTGTTTTTT.

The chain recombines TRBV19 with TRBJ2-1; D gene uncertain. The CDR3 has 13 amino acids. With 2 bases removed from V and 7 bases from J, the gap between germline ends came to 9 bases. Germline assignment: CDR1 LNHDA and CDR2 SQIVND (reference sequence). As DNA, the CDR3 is TGTGCCAGTAGTATAAAAACCGCGAATGAGCAGTTCTTC. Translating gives CASSIKTANEQFF.

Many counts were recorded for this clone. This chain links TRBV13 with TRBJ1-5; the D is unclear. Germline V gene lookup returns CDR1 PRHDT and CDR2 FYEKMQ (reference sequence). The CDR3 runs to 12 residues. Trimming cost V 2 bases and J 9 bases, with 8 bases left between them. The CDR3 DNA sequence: TGTGCCAGCAGCTTAAATCGTGGGCCCCAGCATTTT. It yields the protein CASSLNRGPQHF.

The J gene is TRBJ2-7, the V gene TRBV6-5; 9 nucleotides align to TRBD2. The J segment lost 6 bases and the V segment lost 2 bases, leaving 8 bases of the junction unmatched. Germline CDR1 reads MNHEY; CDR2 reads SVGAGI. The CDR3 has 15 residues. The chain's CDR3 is CASSYGSSGTGEQYF. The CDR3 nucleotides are TGTGCCAGCAGTTACGGGTCTAGCGGGACTGGCGAGCAGTACTTC.

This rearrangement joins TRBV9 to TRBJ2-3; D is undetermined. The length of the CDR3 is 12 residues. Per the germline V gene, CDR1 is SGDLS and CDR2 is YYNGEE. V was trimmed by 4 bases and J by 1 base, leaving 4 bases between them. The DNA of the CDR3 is TGTGCCAGCAGCACCCGCACAGATACGCAGTATTTT. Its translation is CASSTRTDTQYF.

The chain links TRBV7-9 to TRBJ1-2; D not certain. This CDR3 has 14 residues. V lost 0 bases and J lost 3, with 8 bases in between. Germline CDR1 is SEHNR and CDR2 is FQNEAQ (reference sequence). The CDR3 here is CASSLASGHYGYTF. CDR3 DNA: TGTGCCAGCAGCTTAGCGTCAGGTCACTATGGCTACACCTTC.

CDR3 nucleotides: TGTGCCAGCAGCTTTTTCACTAGGGCGGGGGGGCCGCGAATATCCTACAATGAGCAGTTCTTC. Protein product: CASSFFTRAGGPRISYNEQFF. This chain joins TRBV7-8 and TRBJ2-1; 9 bases line up with TRBD2. Germline V CDR1 and CDR2: SGHVS, FQNEAQ. The ends lost 3 bases at V and 1 base at J; junction bases unmatched: 19. The CDR3 length is 21 residues.

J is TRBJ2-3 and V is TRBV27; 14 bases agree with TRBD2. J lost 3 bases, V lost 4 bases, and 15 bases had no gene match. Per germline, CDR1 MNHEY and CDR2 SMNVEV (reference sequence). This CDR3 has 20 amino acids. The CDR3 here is CASSSLRRLAGGPGTDTQYF. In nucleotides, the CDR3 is TGTGCCAGCAGTTCCCTACGTAGACTAGCGGGAGGGCCCGGAACAGATACGCAGTATTTT.

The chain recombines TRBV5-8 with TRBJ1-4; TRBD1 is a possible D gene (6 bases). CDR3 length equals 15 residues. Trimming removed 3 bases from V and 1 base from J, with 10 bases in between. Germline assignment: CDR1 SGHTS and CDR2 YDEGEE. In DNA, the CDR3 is TGTGCCAGCAGCTCTGTCAGGGGAACTAATGAAAAACTGTTTTTT. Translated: CASSSVRGTNEKLFF.

Here the CDR3 reads CASSEYLGSGNEQFF. The CDR3 region has the DNA TGTGCCAGCAGTGAATATCTAGGGTCGGGGAATGAGCAGTTCTTC. The chain joins TRBV6-1 to TRBJ2-1; perhaps TRBD2 as D (5 bases). This CDR3 region has 15 residues. Germline values: CDR1 MNHNS, CDR2 SASEGT. Deletions cut 2 bases from V and 7 bases from J, with 15 bases between.

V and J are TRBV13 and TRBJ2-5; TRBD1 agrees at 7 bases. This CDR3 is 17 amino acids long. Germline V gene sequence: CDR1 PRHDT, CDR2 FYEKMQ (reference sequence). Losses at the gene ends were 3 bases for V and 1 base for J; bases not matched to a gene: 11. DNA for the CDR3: TGTGCCAGCAGCTTGCCTTCAGGGGGACGGTCCCAAGAGACCCAGTACTTC. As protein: CASSLPSGGRSQETQYF.

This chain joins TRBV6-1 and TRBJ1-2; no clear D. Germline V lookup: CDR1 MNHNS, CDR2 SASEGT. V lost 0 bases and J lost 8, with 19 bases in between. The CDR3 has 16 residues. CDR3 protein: CASSEASDGPIGGYTF. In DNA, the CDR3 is TGTGCCAGCAGTGAAGCTTCCGACGGACCCATTGGGGGCTACACCTTC.

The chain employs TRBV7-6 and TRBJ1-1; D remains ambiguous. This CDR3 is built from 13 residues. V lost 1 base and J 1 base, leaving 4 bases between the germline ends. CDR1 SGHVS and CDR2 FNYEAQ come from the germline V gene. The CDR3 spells CASSLGENTEAFF. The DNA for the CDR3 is TGTGCCAGCAGCTTAGGAGAGAACACTGAAGCTTTCTTT.

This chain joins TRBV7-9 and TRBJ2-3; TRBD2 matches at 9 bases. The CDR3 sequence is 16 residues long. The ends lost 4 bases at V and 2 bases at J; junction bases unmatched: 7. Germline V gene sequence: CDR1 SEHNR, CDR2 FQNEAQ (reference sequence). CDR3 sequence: CASSSVAGGVTDTQYF. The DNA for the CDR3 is TGTGCCAGCAGCTCGGTGGCGGGAGGGGTCACAGATACGCAGTATTTT. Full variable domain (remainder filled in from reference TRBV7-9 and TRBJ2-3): DTGVSQNPRHKITKRGQNVTFRCDPISEHNRLYWYRQTLGQGPEFLTYFQNEAQLEKSRLLSDRFSAERPKGSFSTLEIQRTEQGDSAMYLCASSSVAGGVTDTQYFGPGTRLTVL.

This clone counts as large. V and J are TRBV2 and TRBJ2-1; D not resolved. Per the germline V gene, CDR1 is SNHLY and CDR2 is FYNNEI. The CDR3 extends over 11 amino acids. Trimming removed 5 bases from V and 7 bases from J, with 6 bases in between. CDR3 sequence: CASSTSNEQFF. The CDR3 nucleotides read TGTGCCAGCAGTACCTCTAATGAGCAGTTCTTC. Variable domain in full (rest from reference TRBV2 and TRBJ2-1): EPEVTQTPSHQVTQMGQEVILRCVPISNHLYFYWYRQILGQKVEFLVSFYNNEISEKSEIFDDQFSVERPDGSNFTLKIRSTKLEDSAMYFCASSTSNEQFFGPGTRLTVL.

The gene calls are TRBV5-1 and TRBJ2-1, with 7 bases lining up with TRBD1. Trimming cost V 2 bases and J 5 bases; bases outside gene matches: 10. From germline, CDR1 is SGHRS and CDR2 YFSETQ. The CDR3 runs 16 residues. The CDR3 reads CASSFLQGSGNNEQFF. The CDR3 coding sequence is TGCGCCAGCAGCTTCCTACAGGGGTCCGGTAACAATGAGCAGTTCTTC. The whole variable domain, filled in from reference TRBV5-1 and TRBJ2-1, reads KAGVTQTPRYLIKTRGQQVTLSCSPISGHRSVSWYQQTPGQGLQFLFEYFSETQRNKGNFPGRFSGRQFSNSRSEMNVSTLELGDSALYLCASSFLQGSGNNEQFFGPGTRLTVL.

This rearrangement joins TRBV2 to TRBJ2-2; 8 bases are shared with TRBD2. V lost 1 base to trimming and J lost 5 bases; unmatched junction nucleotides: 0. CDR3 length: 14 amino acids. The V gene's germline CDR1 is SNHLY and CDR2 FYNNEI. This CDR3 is CASSEVAGTGELFF. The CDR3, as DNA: TGTGCCAGCAGTGAAGTAGCGGGAACCGGGGAGCTGTTTTTT.

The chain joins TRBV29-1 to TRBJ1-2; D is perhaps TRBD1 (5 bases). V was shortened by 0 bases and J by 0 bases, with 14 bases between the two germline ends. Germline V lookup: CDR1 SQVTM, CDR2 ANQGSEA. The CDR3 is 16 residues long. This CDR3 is CSVEDSNRRANYGYTF. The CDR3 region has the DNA TGCAGCGTTGAAGACTCAAACAGGAGAGCTAACTATGGCTACACCTTC.

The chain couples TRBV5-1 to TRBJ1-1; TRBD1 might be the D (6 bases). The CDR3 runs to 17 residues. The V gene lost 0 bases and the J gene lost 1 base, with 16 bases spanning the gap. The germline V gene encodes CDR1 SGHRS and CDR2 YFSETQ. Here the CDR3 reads CASSLVFGGARNTEAFF. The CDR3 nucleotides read TGCGCCAGCAGCTTGGTATTTGGGGGGGCTAGGAACACTGAAGCTTTCTTT.

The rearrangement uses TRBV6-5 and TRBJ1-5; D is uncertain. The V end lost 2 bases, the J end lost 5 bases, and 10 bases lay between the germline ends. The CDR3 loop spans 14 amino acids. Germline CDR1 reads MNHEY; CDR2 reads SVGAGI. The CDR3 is CASSYDGLDQPQHF. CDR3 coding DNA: TGTGCCAGCAGTTACGACGGGCTCGATCAGCCCCAGCATTTT.

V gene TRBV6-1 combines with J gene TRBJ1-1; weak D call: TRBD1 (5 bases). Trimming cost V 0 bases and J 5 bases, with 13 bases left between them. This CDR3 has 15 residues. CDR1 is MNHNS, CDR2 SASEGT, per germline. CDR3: CASSEAQGSRTEAFF. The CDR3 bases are TGTGCCAGCAGTGAAGCCCAGGGTAGCAGGACTGAAGCTTTCTTT.

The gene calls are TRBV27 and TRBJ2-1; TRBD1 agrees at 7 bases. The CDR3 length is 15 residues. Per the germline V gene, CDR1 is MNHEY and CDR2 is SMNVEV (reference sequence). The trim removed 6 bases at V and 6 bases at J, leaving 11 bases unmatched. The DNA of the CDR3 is TGTGCCAGCAGCCTCCGACAGGGAAGGGCCAATGAGCAGTTCTTC. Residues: CASSLRQGRANEQFF.